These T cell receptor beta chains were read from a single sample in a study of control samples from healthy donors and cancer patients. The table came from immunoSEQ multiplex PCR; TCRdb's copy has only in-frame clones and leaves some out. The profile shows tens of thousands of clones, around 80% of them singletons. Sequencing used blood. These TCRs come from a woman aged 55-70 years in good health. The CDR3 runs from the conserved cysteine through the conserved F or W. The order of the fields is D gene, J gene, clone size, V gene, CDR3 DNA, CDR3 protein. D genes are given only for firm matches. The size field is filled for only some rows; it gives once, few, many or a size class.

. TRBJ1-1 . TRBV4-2 TGTGCCAGCAGCCAACCCGTACAGGACAACACTGAAGCTTTCTTT CASSQPVQDNTEAFF
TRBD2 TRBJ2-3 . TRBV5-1 TGCGCCAGCAGCTCAAGTGGAGGGTTGCTAGCGGGACTACGAGATACGCAGTATTTT CASSSSGGLLAGLRDTQYF
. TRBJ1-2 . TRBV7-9 TGTGCCAGCAGCTTAGATAGGACTGGCTACACCTTC CASSLDRTGYTF
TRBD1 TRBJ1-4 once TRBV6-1 TGTGCCAGCAGTGGGGGGGACAGGGGAGGCTTAAATGAAAAACTGTTTTTT CASSGGDRGGLNEKLFF
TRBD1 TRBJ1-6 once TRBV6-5 TGTGCCAGCAGTCGGGACAGGGGGACCCTCCACTTT CASSRDRGTLHF
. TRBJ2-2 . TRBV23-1 TGCGCCAGCAGTCCGCCCCCGGGACCTTTAACCGGGGAGCTGTTTTTT CASSPPPGPLTGELFF
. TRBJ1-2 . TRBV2 TGTGCCAGCAGAGGGACGGAGAACTATGGCTACACCTTC CASRGTENYGYTF
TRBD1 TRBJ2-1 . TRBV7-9 TGTGCCAGCAGCCTGGGGAGGACAGGGGGGGTCTACAATGAGCAGTTCTTC CASSLGRTGGVYNEQFF
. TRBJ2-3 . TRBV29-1 TGCAGCGTTGACGGCACTAGCACAGATACGCAGTATTTT CSVDGTSTDTQYF
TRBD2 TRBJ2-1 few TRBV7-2 TGTGCCAGCAGCTTAATTAGCGGGAGTGGCAATGAGCAGTTCTTC CASSLISGSGNEQFF
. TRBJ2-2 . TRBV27 TGTGCCAGCAGTTCTGGAGATAGCGCCGGGGAGCTGTTTTTT CASSSGDSAGELFF
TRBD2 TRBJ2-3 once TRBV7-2 TGTGCCAGCAGCTTAGGTCTAGCGGGAGAGGATACGCAGTATTTT CASSLGLAGEDTQYF
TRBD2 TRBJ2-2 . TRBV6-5 TGTGCCAGCAGCTTAGGACTAGCGGGGACCGGGGAGCTGTTTTTT CASSLGLAGTGELFF
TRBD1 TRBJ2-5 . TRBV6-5 TGTGCCAGCAGACGGACAGGGCTGCAAGAGACCCAGTACTTC CASRRTGLQETQYF
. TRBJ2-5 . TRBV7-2 TGTGCCAGCACCTCGACTAGTGACCTGGGGACCCAGTACTTC CASTSTSDLGTQYF
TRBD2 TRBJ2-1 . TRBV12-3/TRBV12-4 TGTGCCAGCAGTTTGCGGGAGGGTGGCGAGCAGTTCTTC CASSLREGGEQFF
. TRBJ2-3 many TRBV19 TGTGCCAGTAGTATAACACAGTCCTTAAGTATCGCGCAGTATTTT CASSITQSLSIAQYF
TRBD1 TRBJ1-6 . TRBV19 TGTGCCAGTAGTAACACAGGGGTTAATTCACCCCTCCACTTT CASSNTGVNSPLHF
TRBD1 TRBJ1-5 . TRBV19 TGTGCCAGTAGTCGGGACAGGGGATTCGATCAGCCCCAGCATTTT CASSRDRGFDQPQHF
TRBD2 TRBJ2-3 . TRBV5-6 TGTGCCAGCAGCTCCGGACTAGCGGGGGTCACAGATACGCAGTATTTT CASSSGLAGVTDTQYF